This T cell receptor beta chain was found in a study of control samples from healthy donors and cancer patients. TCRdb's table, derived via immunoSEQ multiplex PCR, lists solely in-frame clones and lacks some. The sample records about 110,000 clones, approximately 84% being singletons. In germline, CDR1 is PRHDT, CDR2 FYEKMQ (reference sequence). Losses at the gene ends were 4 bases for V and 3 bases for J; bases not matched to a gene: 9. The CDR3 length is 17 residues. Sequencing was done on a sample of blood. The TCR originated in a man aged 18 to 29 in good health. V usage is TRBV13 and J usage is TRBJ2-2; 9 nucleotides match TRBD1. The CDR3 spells CASSSLSGTGYTGELFF. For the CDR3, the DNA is TGTGCCAGCAGCTCCCTATCCGGGACAGGGTACACCGGGGAGCTGTTTTTT.